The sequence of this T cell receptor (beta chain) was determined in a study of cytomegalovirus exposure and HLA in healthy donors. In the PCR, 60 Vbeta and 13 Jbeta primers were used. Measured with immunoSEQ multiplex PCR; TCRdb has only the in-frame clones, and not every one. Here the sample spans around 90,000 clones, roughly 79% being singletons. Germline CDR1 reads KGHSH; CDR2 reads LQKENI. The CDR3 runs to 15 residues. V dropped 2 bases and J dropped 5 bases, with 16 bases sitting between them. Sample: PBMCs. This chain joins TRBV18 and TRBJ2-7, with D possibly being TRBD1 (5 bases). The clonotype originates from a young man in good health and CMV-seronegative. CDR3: CASSPGALMSHEQYF. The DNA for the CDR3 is TGTGCCAGCTCACCAGGGGCTCTGATGTCCCACGAGCAGTACTTC. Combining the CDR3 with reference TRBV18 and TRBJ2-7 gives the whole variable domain NAGVMQNPRHLVRRRGQEARLRCSPMKGHSHVYWYRQLPEEGLKFMVYLQKENIIDESGMPKERFSAEFPKEGPSILRIQQVVRGDSAAYFCASSPGALMSHEQYFGPGTRLTVT.